Listed below are T cell receptor beta chains from one sample, sequenced in a study of beta chain features in type 1 diabetes. Profiled with immunoSEQ multiplex PCR; TCRdb holds only in-frame clones, not every one. The table lists hundreds of thousands of clones, 9.5% to 13% of them singletons. Sequencing used naive CD4+ T cells from blood. These receptors all stem from a man younger than 40 with type 1 diabetes. The CDR3 runs from the conserved cysteine through the conserved F or W. A D gene is named only where the DNA matches it firmly. Size tells how often a clone was seen (once, few, many) or the class of an expanded clone, and some rows leave it out.

>TRBV29-1|NA|14|TRBJ1-1|NA
TGCAGCGTCCGAGGGAAGGAGGGAAGGGCTGAAGCTTTCTTT
CSVRGKEGRAEAFF
>TRBV7-2|NA|13|TRBJ2-5|few
TGTGCCAGCAGCCCCGGAGGGTGGGAGACCCAGTACTTC
CASSPGGWETQYF
>TRBV2|TRBD2|15|TRBJ2-1|NA
TGTGCCAGCGGGGACCCCAGCGGGGGGGCGAATGAGCAGTTCTTC
CASGDPSGGANEQFF
>TRBV28|TRBD1|14|TRBJ1-5|few
TGTGCCAGCAGTTTACAGACAGGGTCTAGGCCCCAGCATTTT
CASSLQTGSRPQHF
>TRBV9|TRBD2|16|TRBJ2-2|NA
TGTGCCAGCAGTAGCGGGGCGACAGAGAACACCGGGGAGCTGTTTTTT
CASSSGATENTGELFF
>TRBV11-2|TRBD1|13|TRBJ1-2|NA
TGTGCCAGCAGCCCCCGGACAGGGTCTGGCTACACCTTC
CASSPRTGSGYTF
>TRBV11-2|TRBD1|14|TRBJ2-1|few
TGTGCCAGCAGCCGGACAGGGCTCTACAATGAGCAGTTCTTC
CASSRTGLYNEQFF
>TRBV19|NA|14|TRBJ2-7|NA
TGTGCCAGTAGTATAGCAGGGCGGCCCTACGAGCAGTACTTC
CASSIAGRPYEQYF
>TRBV2|TRBD1|14|TRBJ1-1|NA
TGTGCCAGCAGTGACGAGGGGGCTTACACTGAAGCTTTCTTT
CASSDEGAYTEAFF
>TRBV9|TRBD1|15|TRBJ2-3|NA
TGTGCCAGCAGCCCAAGACAGGGGGGCACAGATACGCAGTATTTT
CASSPRQGGTDTQYF
>TRBV14|TRBD1|16|TRBJ1-2|NA
TGTGCCAGCAGCCCCCGGTGGAGGGGGCAACACTATGGCTACACCTTC
CASSPRWRGQHYGYTF
>TRBV6-5|TRBD1|13|TRBJ2-1|NA
TGTGCCAGCACCCTCAGACAGGGTTATGAGCAGTTCTTC
CASTLRQGYEQFF
>TRBV5-1|TRBD1|17|TRBJ2-2|few
TGCGCCAGCAGCTTGGAGGCAGGGGGACCGAACACCGGGGAGCTGTTTTTT
CASSLEAGGPNTGELFF
>TRBV7-8|NA|15|TRBJ2-1|NA
TGTGCCAGCAGCTTAGAGGTATTGGGGGCGAATGAGCAGTTCTTC
CASSLEVLGANEQFF
>TRBV5-1|TRBD1|15|TRBJ2-7|NA
TGCGCCAGCAGCTTGGGGGACAGTAGCTCCTACGAGCAGTACTTC
CASSLGDSSSYEQYF
>TRBV7-2|TRBD1|16|TRBJ2-4|few
TGTGCCAGCAGCCCAATCCGGGGACAGCCCAAAAACATTCAGTACTTC
CASSPIRGQPKNIQYF
>TRBV12-5|NA|13|TRBJ2-1|NA
TGTGCTACCGCCGTAGCAGCATACAATGAGCAGTTCTTC
CATAVAAYNEQFF
>TRBV7-6|NA|14|TRBJ2-5|few
TGTGCCAGCAGCATGAGACGGAGCCAAGAGACCCAGTACTTC
CASSMRRSQETQYF
>TRBV10-2|TRBD2|14|TRBJ2-4|few
TGCGCCAGCAGCTCGACTAGCGGCAAAAACATTCAGTACTTC
CASSSTSGKNIQYF
>TRBV9|NA|14|TRBJ1-6|NA
TGTGCCAGCAGCCCTCGGACAGACTGGTCACCCCTCCACTTT
CASSPRTDWSPLHF
>TRBV6-1|NA|13|TRBJ1-1|NA
TGTGCCAGCAGTGAAGGCGGGGGAACTGAAGCTTTCTTT
CASSEGGGTEAFF
>TRBV5-1|NA|16|TRBJ2-3|few
TGCGCCAGCAGCTTGGGATCTTCGGAAGCGGCAGATACGCAGTATTTT
CASSLGSSEAADTQYF
>TRBV4-1|NA|14|TRBJ2-5|NA
TGCGCCAGCAGCCCCCTTCAGGTGGGAGAGACCCAGTACTTC
CASSPLQVGETQYF
>TRBV5-1|TRBD2|15|TRBJ2-2|NA
TGCGCCAGCAGCTCACTAGCGGGGGTCGCCGGGGAGCTGTTTTTT
CASSSLAGVAGELFF
>TRBV7-8|TRBD2|15|TRBJ2-1|few
TGTGCCAGCCGACGTGTGTGGGGAGGGTCCAATGAGCAGTTCTTC
CASRRVWGGSNEQFF
>TRBV27|NA|15|TRBJ1-1|NA
TGTGCCAGCAGTTTCATCGGACAGAGTAACACTGAAGCTTTCTTT
CASSFIGQSNTEAFF
>TRBV9|NA|17|TRBJ2-3|NA
TGTGCCAGCAGCACATCGTGGGGGGGGGCGGTTCGTGATACGCAGTATTTT
CASSTSWGGAVRDTQYF
>TRBV7-2|NA|15|TRBJ2-2|NA
TGTGCCAGCAGCTTAGCGACAGGGAACACCGGGGAGCTGTTTTTT
CASSLATGNTGELFF
>TRBV7-9|TRBD1|13|TRBJ1-2|NA
TGTGCCAGCAGCTGGGACAGAGACTATGGCTACACCTTC
CASSWDRDYGYTF
>TRBV5-6|TRBD1|16|TRBJ1-6|NA
TGTGCCAGCAGCCGACAGGGGCAGACCTATAATTCACCCCTCCACTTT
CASSRQGQTYNSPLHF
>TRBV6-6|NA|16|TRBJ2-2|NA
TGTGCCAGCAGTTACGGACAGCCCCGGGACACCGGGGAGCTGTTTTTT
CASSYGQPRDTGELFF
>TRBV5-1|NA|15|TRBJ2-3|few
TGCGCCAGCAGCCCAAGGACAGCGGGAACTGATACGCAGTATTTT
CASSPRTAGTDTQYF
>TRBV6-5|TRBD1|14|TRBJ2-5|NA
TGTGCCAGCAGTTACCAGGGGGCAGGAGAGACCCAGTACTTC
CASSYQGAGETQYF
>TRBV18|NA|12|TRBJ2-1|few
TGTGCCAGCTCACCGCCCTTGAGGGAGCAGTTCTTC
CASSPPLREQFF
>TRBV9|NA|15|TRBJ2-1|few
TGTGCCAGCAGCCTCCGGGTAAGCTCCTACAATGAGCAGTTCTTC
CASSLRVSSYNEQFF
>TRBV28|TRBD1|15|TRBJ1-5|NA
TGTGCCAGCAGTTCCCCGACAGGGGCAGGTCAGCCCCAGCATTTT
CASSSPTGAGQPQHF